These T cell receptor beta chains were read from a single sample in a study of shared clonotypes between healthy human individuals. Produced via immunoSEQ multiplex PCR; TCRdb's table is partial and in-frame only. There are about 2 million clones in the sample; about 95% occur only once, and roughly 1% lies in the top ten. The sequencing input was naive CD8+ T cells sorted from blood. The receptor set was obtained from a man aged 18 to 35 in good health. The CDR3 runs from the conserved cysteine through the conserved F or W.

V	J	CDR3
TRBV28	TRBJ2-5	CASSQGGLGTQYF
TRBV14	TRBJ2-5	CASSQDGLVFETQYF
TRBV6-1	TRBJ2-7	CASSEALHHEQYF
TRBV27	TRBJ2-1	CASSLDRGPNEQFF
TRBV7-9	TRBJ2-7	CASSYTGGVAYEQYF
TRBV9	TRBJ1-1	CASSAPTGGVNTEAFF
TRBV6-6	TRBJ1-4	CASSQDSHPLEKLFF
TRBV7-9	TRBJ2-7	CASSLSGLDYEQYF
TRBV4-3	TRBJ1-1	CASSQEWGNTEAFF
TRBV7-8	TRBJ1-3	CASSYGTVSGNTIYF
TRBV7-2	TRBJ2-3	CASSKAPGWGTDTQYF
TRBV5-1	TRBJ2-2	CASSFSPSGAEGAGELFF
TRBV28	TRBJ1-1	CASSLGFGIEEAFF
TRBV4-1	TRBJ2-7	CASRQAGLVSYEQYF
TRBV27	TRBJ2-7	CASSEAYEQYF
TRBV19	TRBJ1-4	CASSLGQAVAREKLFF
TRBV30	TRBJ1-4	CAWGGDRGEKLFF
TRBV7-8	TRBJ1-2	CASSLDLGQGPNYGYTF
TRBV27	TRBJ1-1	CASRLQGYTEAFF
TRBV4-1	TRBJ2-7	CASSQAGEDEQYF
TRBV9	TRBJ2-2	CASSPGTSGLAGELFF
TRBV25-1	TRBJ1-4	CASSDPTGGVEKLFF
TRBV29-1	TRBJ2-2	CSVWGTDTGELFF
TRBV27	TRBJ1-2	CASSFHPNRSPNGYTF
TRBV4-1	TRBJ2-2	CASSLRTSGSPSGELFF
TRBV27	TRBJ1-5	CASSLGGSNQPQHF
TRBV9	TRBJ2-2	CASSAGGTGFAGELFF
TRBV7-8	TRBJ2-7	CASSSLTGTKGYEQYF
TRBV6-5	TRBJ2-7	CASSPGTHEQYF
TRBV19	TRBJ1-5	CASSKFSGGIGNQPQHF
TRBV9	TRBJ1-2	CASSPAFYGVGPYGYTF